Described below is a single T cell receptor (beta chain) sequence and its context. Its specificity is not known. This may be a read error: a much more frequent sequence differs by one nucleotide. CDR3 length: 14 amino acids. Germline CDR1 and CDR2: SGHRS and YFSETQ. These data originate in a study of T cells in Graves' hyperthyroidism and ophthalmopathy. Study findings and constraints: Ophthalmopathy could be told apart from stable hyperthyroidism with a 13 V-J model. In the blood, most expanded thyroid clonotypes above 0.001 appeared as well.

Authors of the study amplified TCR beta CDR3 regions from RNA transcripts. An initial round of RT-PCR targeting the TCR CDR3 relied on the HTBI primer set. TCRdb redid the calling of the multiplex PCR reads with MiXCR, one entry per CDR3 protein. The sample comprises about 400,000 distinct CDR3 sequences, more than 15% of which are singletons, and roughly 25% rests with the top ten. Exclusion followed for patients with uncontrolled infection, other autoimmune disease, pregnancy or lactation. First hyperthyroidism diagnosis is when the blood sample was obtained, before any ophthalmopathy symptoms. This chain links TRBV5-1 with TRBJ2-1; no clear D gene. The sequencing input was blood. The TCR originated in a woman aged 18-30 years with Graves' hyperthyroidism that later progressed to Graves' ophthalmopathy. The CDR3 sequence: CASSLEPNNNEQLF. DNA of the CDR3: TGCGCCAGCAGCTTGGAACCAAATAACAATGAGCAGCTCTTC.